The 28 T cell receptor beta chains listed next were all sequenced from one sample in a study of T cell responses to AZD1222 COVID-19 vaccine. Clones were read by immunoSEQ multiplex PCR, and TCRdb kept only the in-frame ones, dropping some. In the table there are about 150,000 clones, more than 85% of which are singletons. The specimen comprised peripheral blood, sampled on day 0 of AZD1222 vaccination. Source of these receptors: an adult in good health.

The CDR3 DNA reads TGTGCCAGCAGCTCCCCTGGCAGAGGGCAGGGTGCTGAAGCTTTCTTT. Amino acid sequence: CASSSPGRGQGAEAFF. The rearrangement joins TRBV5-4 to TRBJ1-1; weak D call: TRBD1 (5 bases). Per the germline V gene, CDR1 is SGHNT and CDR2 is YYREEE (reference sequence). The V end was cut by 3 bases, the J end by 6 bases, with 21 bases between. The CDR3 is made up of 16 amino acids.

V usage is TRBV19 and J usage is TRBJ2-6; 8 bases line up with TRBD1. Germline values: CDR1 LNHDA, CDR2 SQIVND (reference sequence). Germline trimming cut 5 bases from V and 0 bases from J; bases unmatched to any gene: 9. The CDR3 consists of 18 residues. CDR3 amino acids: CASSSQGVRNSGANVLTF. The CDR3 DNA reads as TGTGCCAGTAGTTCACAGGGGGTTCGAAACTCTGGGGCCAACGTCCTGACTTTC.

The CDR3 loop is CASSPYEGRETQYF. CDR3 DNA: TGTGCCAGTAGTCCTTACGAAGGCCGGGAGACCCAGTACTTC. The genes are TRBV19 and TRBJ2-5; no definite D call. V lost 5 bases, J lost 5 bases, and 15 bases lay in between. CDR3 size: 14 residues. Germline V CDR1 and CDR2: LNHDA, SQIVND (reference sequence). The entire variable domain, with the rest obtained from reference TRBV19 and TRBJ2-5, is as follows: DGGITQSPKYLFRKEGQNVTLSCEQNLNHDAMYWYRQDPGQGLRLIYYSQIVNDFQKGDIAEGYSVSREKKESFPLTVTSAQKNPTAFYLCASSPYEGRETQYFGPGTRLLVL.

The chain couples TRBV7-2 to TRBJ1-6; tentative D call: TRBD1 (5 bases). The CDR3 totals 15 residues. Germline CDR1 is SGHTA and CDR2 is FQGNSA. V lost 3 bases and J lost 10, with 16 bases in between. The CDR3 spells CASSLLPGQVSPLHF. CDR3 nucleotides: TGTGCCAGCAGCTTGCTACCAGGGCAGGTCTCACCCCTCCACTTT.

This clone was detected only a few times. V usage is TRBV4-2 and J usage is TRBJ2-3; D is perhaps TRBD2 (5 bases). There are 14 residues in the CDR3. The V gene's germline CDR1 is LGHNA and CDR2 YNFKEQ. The germline V and J ends were trimmed by 1 base and 1 base, with 6 bases remaining between them. This chain's CDR3 is CASSQVGGTDTQYF. The CDR3, as DNA: TGTGCCAGCAGCCAAGTCGGGGGCACAGATACGCAGTATTTT.

This clone showed up just once. The rearrangement links TRBV2 to TRBJ1-2; a possible D gene is TRBD1 (6 bases). Trimming took 2 bases from V and 4 from J, leaving 8 bases between them. The CDR3 has 13 residues. Germline loops: CDR1 SNHLY, CDR2 FYNNEI. DNA for the CDR3: TGTGCCAGCAGTGAACAGGGGCCCTATGGCTACACCTTC. It is translated as CASSEQGPYGYTF.

V gene TRBV15 combines with J gene TRBJ1-4; D unclear. The length of the CDR3 is 17 residues. V was clipped by 0 bases and J by 8 bases, with 19 bases between them. Germline CDR1 reads LNHNV; CDR2 reads YYDKDF (reference sequence). The CDR3 nucleotides read TGTGCCACCAGCAGAGATATCCCCTTACAAGTCCGAGAAAAACTGTTTTTT. Protein product: CATSRDIPLQVREKLFF.

This chain connects TRBV28 to TRBJ1-1; D is unclear. The CDR3 contains 14 residues. Trimming stripped 3 bases from V and 7 bases from J, with 15 bases between. Germline V lookup: CDR1 MDHEN, CDR2 SYDVKM. The CDR3 protein is CASSFVSRGDEAFF. Here the CDR3 DNA reads TGTGCCAGCAGTTTTGTGAGTCGGGGAGATGAAGCTTTCTTT.

The gene calls are TRBV5-1 and TRBJ2-7; 11 bases agree with TRBD2. Germline V CDR1 and CDR2: SGHRS, YFSETQ. With 2 bases clipped from V and 7 bases from J, the junction kept 5 bases outside the gene matches. This CDR3 comprises 14 residues. DNA of the CDR3: TGCGCCAGCAGCTTTACTAGCGGGAGTAGTGAGCAGTACTTC. Protein: CASSFTSGSSEQYF.

This chain connects TRBV3-1 (or the pseudogene TRBV3-2) to TRBJ1-2; tentative D call: TRBD1 (5 bases). The CDR3 is made up of 15 amino acids. V dropped 3 bases and J dropped 0 bases, with 11 bases sitting between them. Germline loops: CDR1 LGHDT, CDR2 YNNKEL (reference sequence). CDR3 sequence (DNA): TGTGCCAGCAGCCAGGGACCAGGGACTAACTATGGCTACACCTTC. Its translation: CASSQGPGTNYGYTF.

This chain uses TRBV4-3 with TRBJ1-1; 9 nucleotides align to TRBD1. With V trimmed by 4 bases and J by 6 bases, 9 bases remained unmatched. CDR3 length equals 15 residues. Germline V gene sequence: CDR1 LGHNA, CDR2 YSLEER. In nucleotides, the CDR3 is TGCGCCAGCAGCCTAAACACAGGGGGCATACCTGAAGCTTTCTTT. Encoded protein: CASSLNTGGIPEAFF.

The CDR3 sequence is CASSIFPGNTGYTF. CDR3 sequence (DNA): TGTGCCAGTAGTATCTTTCCAGGGAATACTGGCTACACCTTC. The chain uses TRBV19 and TRBJ1-2, with a possible D match to TRBD1 (5 bases). Trimming left V 3 bases short and J 7 bases short, with 15 bases between. Per the germline V gene, CDR1 is LNHDA and CDR2 is SQIVND (reference sequence). The CDR3 has 14 residues.

The table lists this clone with a count of one. The V and J genes are TRBV2 and TRBJ1-1; TRBD1 matches at 7 bases. The germline V gene has CDR1 SNHLY and CDR2 FYNNEI. The CDR3 length is 14 residues. With V trimmed by 6 bases and J by 4 bases, 8 bases remained unmatched. CDR3 sequence (DNA): TGTGCCAGCAGGGGGGGCAGGGGGTCCACTGAAGCTTTCTTT. The encoded protein is CASRGGRGSTEAFF.

The V gene is TRBV25-1, the J gene TRBJ1-1, with TRBD1 as a possible D gene (5 bases). V was shortened by 3 bases and J by 1 base, with 9 bases between the two germline ends. From germline, CDR1 is MGHDK and CDR2 SYGVNS. This CDR3 has 14 amino acids. DNA of the CDR3: TGTGCCAGCAGTGATACCGACAGGAACACTGAAGCTTTCTTT. It specifies CASSDTDRNTEAFF.

The CDR3 loop is CASSIPREMSYNEQFF. In DNA form, the CDR3 reads TGCGCCAGCAGCATACCCAGGGAAATGAGCTACAATGAGCAGTTCTTC. The chain couples TRBV5-1 to TRBJ2-1, with a tentative D call TRBD1 (5 bases). The V end lost 4 bases, the J end lost 3 bases, and 17 bases lay between the germline ends. The germline V gene encodes CDR1 SGHRS and CDR2 YFSETQ. The CDR3 is made up of 16 amino acids.

The chain combines TRBV18 with TRBJ1-1; D is ambiguous. This CDR3 is built from 15 residues. Trimming left V 2 bases short and J 5 bases short, with 15 bases between. Germline CDR1 reads KGHSH; CDR2 reads LQKENI. CDR3 sequence (DNA): TGTGCCAGCTCACCAGTCCAAGTAAGGTTAACTGAAGCTTTCTTT. Encoded protein: CASSPVQVRLTEAFF.

The gene calls are TRBV11-2 and TRBJ1-4, with D perhaps matching TRBD1 (6 bases). The V gene's germline CDR1 is SGHAT and CDR2 FQNNGV. The CDR3 is made up of 15 amino acids. Between the trimmed V and J ends, which lost 4 bases and 4 bases, there was a span of 13 bases. Here the CDR3 reads CASSSGRTVNEKLFF. DNA for the CDR3: TGTGCCAGCAGCTCCGGGCGGACAGTTAATGAAAAACTGTTTTTT.

The genes are TRBV30 and TRBJ1-1; no clear D. The CDR3 spans 16 residues. V lost 3 bases and J 11 bases, leaving 28 bases between the germline ends. Germline V lookup: CDR1 GTSNPN, CDR2 SVGIG (reference sequence). The CDR3 nucleotides read TGTGCCTGGAGGCCCCTCCGCCCTCAGCATCTTACGGTCGCTTTCTTT. Translation gives CAWRPLRPQHLTVAFF.

The genes are TRBV19 and TRBJ1-6; D gene ambiguous. This CDR3 is 14 amino acids long. V was trimmed by 5 bases and J by 5 bases, leaving 10 bases between them. Per the germline V gene, CDR1 is LNHDA and CDR2 is SQIVND (reference sequence). CDR3 protein: CASSYGHNNSPLHF. CDR3 coding DNA: TGTGCCAGTAGTTATGGGCATAATAATTCACCCCTCCACTTT.

The rearrangement joins TRBV9 to TRBJ1-1; D unresolved. Trimming removed 4 bases from V and 3 bases from J, with 19 bases in between. Germline V lookup: CDR1 SGDLS, CDR2 YYNGEE. The CDR3 covers 16 residues. As DNA, the CDR3 is TGTGCCAGCAGCCAGTGGGGTTTCCCCGCTTACACTGAAGCTTTCTTT. Translated: CASSQWGFPAYTEAFF.

This clone was picked up one time. The chain recombines TRBV7-6 with TRBJ2-3; D remains ambiguous. The CDR3 length is 13 residues. Deletions cut 1 base from V and 6 bases from J, with 8 bases between. Germline assignment: CDR1 SGHVS and CDR2 FNYEAQ. CDR3 sequence: CASSLGLGDTQYF. CDR3 DNA sequence: TGTGCCAGCAGCTTAGGATTGGGGGATACGCAGTATTTT.

This chain connects TRBV6-1 to TRBJ1-5; D gene uncertain. The J call is uncertain, as TRBJ2-3 better fits the DNA end. This CDR3 region has 13 residues. Germline V gene data show CDR1 as MNHNS and CDR2 as SASEGT. The CDR3 spells CASSDGLVGKQYF. CDR3 sequence (DNA): TGTGCCAGCAGTGATGGTCTCGTGGGGAAACAGTATTTT.

This chain joins TRBV20-1 and TRBJ2-3; tentative D call: TRBD2 (5 bases). Germline CDR1 and CDR2: DFQATT and SNEGSKA (reference sequence). The germline V and J ends were trimmed by 5 bases and 7 bases, with 7 bases remaining between them. CDR3 length: 10 amino acids. CDR3 nucleotide sequence: TGCAGTGCTTTAGCGAATACGCAGTATTTT. This encodes CSALANTQYF.

This clone was seen a few times. The rearrangement links TRBV15 to TRBJ1-1, with 9 bases identical to TRBD1. J was trimmed by 1 base and V by 1 base; bases with no gene match: 4. Per germline, CDR1 LNHNV and CDR2 YYDKDF (reference sequence). This CDR3 region has 16 residues. The CDR3 region is CATSRGGTGRNTEAFF. CDR3 bases: TGTGCCACCAGCAGAGGGGGGACAGGGAGGAACACTGAAGCTTTCTTT.

The chain carries TRBV3-1 (or the pseudogene TRBV3-2) and TRBJ2-3; D call uncertain. Germline-derived CDR1 and CDR2 are LGHDT and YNNKEL (reference sequence). Trimming took 1 base from V and 1 from J, leaving 6 bases between them. CDR3 length equals 14 residues. Here the CDR3 reads CASSQVRGTDTQYF. CDR3 nucleotide sequence: TGTGCCAGCAGCCAAGTTCGAGGCACAGATACGCAGTATTTT.

This clone was seen once. The V call is TRBV5-1, the J call TRBJ1-1, with TRBD1 matching over 7 bases. V shed 4 bases, J shed 0 bases, and the junction held 9 bases outside the gene matches. CDR1 and CDR2 from the germline V gene are SGHRS and YFSETQ. The CDR3 contains 16 residues. Here the CDR3 DNA reads TGCGCCAGCAGCCTAAGACAGGGAACCATGAACACTGAAGCTTTCTTT. Protein: CASSLRQGTMNTEAFF.

The rearrangement joins TRBV6-4 to TRBJ2-1, with D perhaps assigned TRBD1 or TRBD2 (5 bases each). V lost 7 bases to trimming and J lost 16 bases, with 11 bases between them. This CDR3 region has 9 residues. CDR1 is MRHNA, CDR2 SNTAGT, per germline. The CDR3 DNA follows: TGTGCCAGCACCTCCCGGGGCTTCTTC. This encodes CASTSRGFF.

This clone has a single count. This chain connects TRBV23-1 to TRBJ1-1; D ambiguous. Being an ORF, TRBV23-1 has a function that is uncertain. V gave up 6 bases and J gave up 2 bases, with 10 bases separating them. The CDR3 runs to 13 residues. The chain's CDR3 is CASRSYGNTEAFF. CDR3 bases: TGCGCCAGCAGGAGTTATGGTAACACTGAAGCTTTCTTT.